The clone carrying this T cell receptor (beta chain) came up many times. Its specificity is not known. Molecular barcoding with unique molecular identifiers was used for the TCRbeta library. From the PCR reads, TCRdb called clonotypes with MiXCR, one entry per CDR3 protein. Seen here are some 15,000 distinct CDR3 sequences, around 5% observed once, and the top ten hold around 7.5%. The CDR3 runs to 14 residues. Germline values: CDR1 SGHTA, CDR2 FQGNSA. The ends were cut back, 6 bases at V and 2 bases at J, with 11 bases in the middle. This specimen comes from a study of T-cell reconstitution after alpha-beta-depleted transplantation in children. Study results and limitations: The authors attributed T-cell counts and diversity one year after transplant mostly to newly produced T cells. Several hundred expanded graft clones reportedly supplied alpha-beta T cells about two months after transplant. Several patients had high TCRbeta diversity at day 60; it came from surviving recipient T cells and thymic progenitors.

The source is a boy aged 5 to 17 with acute lymphoblastic leukemia, due to receive a stem cell transplant. The sample consisted of PBMCs, taken before TCRalphabeta/CD19-depleted stem cell transplant. V and J are TRBV7-2 and TRBJ2-1; D not resolved. The chain's CDR3 is CASSRTHPYNEQFF. The CDR3, as DNA: TGTGCCAGCAGTCGAACCCACCCCTACAATGAGCAGTTCTTC.